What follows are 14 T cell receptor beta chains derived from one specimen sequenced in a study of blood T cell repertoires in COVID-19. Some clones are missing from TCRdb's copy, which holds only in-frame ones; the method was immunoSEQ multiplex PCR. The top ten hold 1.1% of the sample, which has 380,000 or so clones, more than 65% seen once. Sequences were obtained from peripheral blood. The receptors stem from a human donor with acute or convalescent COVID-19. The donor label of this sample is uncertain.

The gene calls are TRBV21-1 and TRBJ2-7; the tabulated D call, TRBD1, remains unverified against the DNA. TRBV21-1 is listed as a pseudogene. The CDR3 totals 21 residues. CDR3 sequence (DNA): TGTGCCAGCACAACTGCGCCCCGCGACAGGGGAACGAAAAAGAGCTCCTACGAGCAGTACTTC. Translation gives CASTTAPRDRGTKKSSYEQYF.

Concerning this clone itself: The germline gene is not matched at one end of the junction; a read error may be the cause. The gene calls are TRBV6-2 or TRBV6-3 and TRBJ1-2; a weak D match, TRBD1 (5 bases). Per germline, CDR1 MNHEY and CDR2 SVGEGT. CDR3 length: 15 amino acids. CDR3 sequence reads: CASSYSGRGGYGYTF. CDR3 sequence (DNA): TGTGCCAGCAGCTACTCCGGACGGGGGGGCTATGGCTACACCTTC.

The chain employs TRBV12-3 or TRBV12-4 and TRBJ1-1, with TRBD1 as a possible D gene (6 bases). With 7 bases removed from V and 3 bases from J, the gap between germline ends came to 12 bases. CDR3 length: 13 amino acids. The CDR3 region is CASTNPGDTEAFF. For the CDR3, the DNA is TGTGCCAGCACCAATCCAGGGGACACTGAAGCTTTCTTT.

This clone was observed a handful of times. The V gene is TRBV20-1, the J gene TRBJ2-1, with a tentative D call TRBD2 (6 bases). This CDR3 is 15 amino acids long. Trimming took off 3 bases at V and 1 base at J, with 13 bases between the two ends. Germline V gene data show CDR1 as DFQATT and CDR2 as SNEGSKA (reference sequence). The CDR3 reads CSASPRGVSYNEQFF. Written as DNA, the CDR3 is TGCAGTGCTAGTCCCCGCGGGGTTTCCTACAATGAGCAGTTCTTC.

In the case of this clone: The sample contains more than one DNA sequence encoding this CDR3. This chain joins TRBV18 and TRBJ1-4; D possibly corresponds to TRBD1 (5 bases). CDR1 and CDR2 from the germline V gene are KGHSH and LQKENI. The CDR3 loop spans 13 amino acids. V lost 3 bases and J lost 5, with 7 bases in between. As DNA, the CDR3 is TGTGCCAGCTCACCGGGGCAAAATGAAAAACTGTTTTTT. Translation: CASSPGQNEKLFF.

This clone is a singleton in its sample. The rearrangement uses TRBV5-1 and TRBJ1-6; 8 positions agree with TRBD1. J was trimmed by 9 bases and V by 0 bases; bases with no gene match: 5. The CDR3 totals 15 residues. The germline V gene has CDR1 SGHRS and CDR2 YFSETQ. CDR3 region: CASSLDGQGASPLHF. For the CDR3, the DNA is TGCGCCAGCAGCTTGGACGGCCAGGGGGCTTCACCCCTCCACTTT.

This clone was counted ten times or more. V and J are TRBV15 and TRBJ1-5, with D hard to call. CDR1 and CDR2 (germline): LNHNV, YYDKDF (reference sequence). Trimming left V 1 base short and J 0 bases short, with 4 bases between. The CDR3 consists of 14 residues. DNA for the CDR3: TGTGCCACCAGCAGAGTTAATAGCAATCAGCCCCAGCATTTT. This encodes CATSRVNSNQPQHF.

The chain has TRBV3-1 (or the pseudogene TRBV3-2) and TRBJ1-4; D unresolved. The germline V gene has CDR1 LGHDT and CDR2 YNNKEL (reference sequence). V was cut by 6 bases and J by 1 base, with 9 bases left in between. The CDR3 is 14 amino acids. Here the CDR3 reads CASRARGTNEKLFF. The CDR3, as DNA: TGTGCCAGCAGGGCCCGGGGAACTAATGAAAAACTGTTTTTT.

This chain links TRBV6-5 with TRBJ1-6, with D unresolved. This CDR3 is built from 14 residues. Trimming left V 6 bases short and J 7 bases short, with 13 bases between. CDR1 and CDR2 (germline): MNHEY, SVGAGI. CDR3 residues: CASRRREPNSPLHF. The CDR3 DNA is TGTGCCAGCAGACGCCGGGAGCCGAATTCACCCCTCCACTTT.

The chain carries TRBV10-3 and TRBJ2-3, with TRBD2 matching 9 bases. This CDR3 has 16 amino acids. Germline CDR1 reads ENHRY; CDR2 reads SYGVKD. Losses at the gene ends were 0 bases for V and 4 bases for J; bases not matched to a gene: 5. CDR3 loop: CAISESRGRAADTQYF. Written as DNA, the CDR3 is TGTGCCATCAGTGAGTCGCGCGGGAGGGCCGCAGATACGCAGTATTTT.

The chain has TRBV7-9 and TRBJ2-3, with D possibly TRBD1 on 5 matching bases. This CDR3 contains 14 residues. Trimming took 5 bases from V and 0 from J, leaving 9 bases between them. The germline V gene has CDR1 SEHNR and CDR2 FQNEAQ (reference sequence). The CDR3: CASSTTVSTDTQYF. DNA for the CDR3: TGTGCCAGCAGCACGACAGTCAGCACAGATACGCAGTATTTT.

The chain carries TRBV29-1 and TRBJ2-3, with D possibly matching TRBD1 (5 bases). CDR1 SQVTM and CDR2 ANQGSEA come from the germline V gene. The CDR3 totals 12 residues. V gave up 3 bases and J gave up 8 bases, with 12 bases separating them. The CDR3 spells CSVDQGSVTQYF. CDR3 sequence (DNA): TGCAGCGTTGATCAGGGTTCCGTTACGCAGTATTTT.

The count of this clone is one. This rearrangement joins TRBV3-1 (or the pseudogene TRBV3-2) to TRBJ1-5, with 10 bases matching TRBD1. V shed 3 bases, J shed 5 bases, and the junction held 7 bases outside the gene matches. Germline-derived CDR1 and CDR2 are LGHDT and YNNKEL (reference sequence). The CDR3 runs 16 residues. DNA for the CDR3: TGTGCCAGCAGCCATGGAGACAGGGGGCGCGATCAGCCCCAGCATTTT. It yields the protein CASSHGDRGRDQPQHF.

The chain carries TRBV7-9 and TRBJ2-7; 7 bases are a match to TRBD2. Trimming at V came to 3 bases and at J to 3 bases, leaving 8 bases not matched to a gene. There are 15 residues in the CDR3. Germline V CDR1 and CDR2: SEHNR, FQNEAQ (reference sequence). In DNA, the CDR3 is TGTGCCAGCAGCTTCGGACTAGGCGGTGGCTACGAGCAGTACTTC. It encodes CASSFGLGGGYEQYF.